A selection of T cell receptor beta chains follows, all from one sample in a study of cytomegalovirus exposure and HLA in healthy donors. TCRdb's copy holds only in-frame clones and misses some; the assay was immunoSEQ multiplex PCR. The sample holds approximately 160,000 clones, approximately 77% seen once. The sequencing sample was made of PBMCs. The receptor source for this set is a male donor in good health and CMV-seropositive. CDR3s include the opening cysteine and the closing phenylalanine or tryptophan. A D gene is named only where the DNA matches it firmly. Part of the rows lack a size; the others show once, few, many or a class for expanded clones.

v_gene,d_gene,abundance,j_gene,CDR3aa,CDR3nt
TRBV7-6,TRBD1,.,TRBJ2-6,CASSPTGGRGANVLTF,TGTGCCAGCAGCCCCACAGGGGGCAGGGGGGCCAACGTCCTGACTTTC
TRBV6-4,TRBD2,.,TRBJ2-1,CASSGSGGSSNEQFF,TGTGCCAGCAGTGGGAGCGGGGGGTCCTCCAATGAGCAGTTCTTC
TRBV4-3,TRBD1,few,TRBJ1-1,CASRGDSFLNTEAFF,TGCGCCAGCAGGGGGGACAGTTTCCTGAACACTGAAGCTTTCTTT
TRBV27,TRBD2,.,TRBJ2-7,CASSHGGAYEQYF,TGTGCCAGCAGTCACGGGGGGGCCTACGAGCAGTACTTC
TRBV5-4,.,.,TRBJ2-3,CASSLDLSSTDTQYF,TGTGCCAGCAGCTTGGATCTTTCTAGCACAGATACGCAGTATTTT
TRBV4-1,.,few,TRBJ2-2,CASSQGHSNTGELFF,TGCGCCAGCAGCCAAGGACATTCGAACACCGGGGAGCTGTTTTTT
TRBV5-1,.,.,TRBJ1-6,CASSLVGSGSPLHF,TGCGCCAGCAGCTTGGTCGGCAGCGGTTCACCCCTCCACTTT
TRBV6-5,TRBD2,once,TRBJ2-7,CASSYGLAGAGYEQYF,TGTGCCAGCAGTTACGGGCTAGCGGGGGCCGGCTACGAGCAGTACTTC
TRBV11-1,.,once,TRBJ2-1,CASSLEGAGSFDYEQFF,TGTGCCAGCAGCTTAGAAGGGGCCGGTTCCTTCGATTATGAGCAGTTCTTC
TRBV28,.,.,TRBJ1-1,CASSTWTSVTEAFF,TGTGCCAGCAGTACATGGACATCGGTCACTGAAGCTTTCTTT